The clone carrying this T cell receptor beta chain has a handful of counts. How the authors handled the data: Amplifying reference gene primers gave estimates of nucleated cell counts. This table comes from immunoSEQ multiplex PCR, and its TCRdb copy is limited to in-frame clones, with some not included. D and trimming were read from the DNA, whereas the V and J calls and clone size are those reported in that table. The sample shows tens of thousands of clones, 88% of them seen only once. This sample was taken from a study of blood T cell repertoires in COVID-19. Study-wide context: Sites in the United States, Italy and Spain provided acute and convalescent COVID-19 samples. T cells, B-cell-depleted T cells, or PBMCs provided the cDNA or gDNA that served as material.

Germline CDR1 reads SGHTA; CDR2 reads FQGNSA. The CDR3 has 12 residues. V lost 5 bases, J lost 1 base, and 6 bases lay in between. Sequencing was carried out using peripheral blood. The rearrangement links TRBV7-2 to TRBJ2-7; no clear D gene. This TCR derives from a human donor in a cohort sampled during active COVID-19. CDR3 region: CASSVQSYEQYF. The CDR3 region has the DNA TGTGCCAGCAGCGTACAGTCCTACGAGCAGTACTTC. The full variable domain, with the rest looked up from reference TRBV7-2 and TRBJ2-7, is GAGVSQSPSNKVTEKGKDVELRCDPISGHTALYWYRQSLGQGLEFLIYFQGNSAPDKSGLPSDRFSAERTGGSVSTLTIQRTQQEDSAVYLCASSVQSYEQYFGPGTRLTVT.